This T cell receptor beta chain was documented in a study of T cells after yellow fever vaccination. About the study: Any fraction with a low cell number was prepared using SMART-Seq v4 Ultra Low Input. General study points: Within FACS-sorted repertoires, abundant clonotypes contaminating from the bulk population could be present. Boosting was followed by the reappearance of most primary-vaccination clones (96% CD4, roughly 90% CD8).

To note about this clonotype: The antigen is undetermined.

5'RACE template switching generated TCR cDNA, adding a universal primer site and UMIs. TCRdb reprocessed the 5' RACE reads with MiXCR, giving one entry per CDR3 protein. The sample records about 73,000 distinct CDR3 sequences, 7.7% being singletons. Germline CDR1 SGHRS, CDR2 YFSETQ. CDR3 length equals 14 residues. Trimming pared 4 bases from V and 5 bases from J, leaving 13 bases between. The sequence came from a man aged 25-40 years who received the YFV17D yellow fever vaccine. V is TRBV5-1 and J is TRBJ1-5; a possible D gene is TRBD1 (5 bases). The sample consisted of CD8+ T cells sorted from PBMCs, taken on the day of the yellow fever booster vaccination. The CDR3 protein is CASSPGHDYQPQHF. CDR3 DNA: TGCGCCAGCAGCCCCGGACACGATTATCAGCCCCAGCATTTT.